This T cell receptor beta chain was documented in a study of somatic mutations in cytotoxic T cells in rheumatoid arthritis. General observations from the study: There were about an eighth of the roughly 65 patients in whom the largest CD8+ clone exceeded 20% of CD8+ cells. Nobody knew which antigens the expanded CD8+ clones targeted.

This CDR3 is 15 amino acids long. V dropped 6 bases and J dropped 3; count of bases not matched to a gene: 7. Germline V gene sequence: CDR1 LNHNV, CDR2 YYDKDF (reference sequence). Purity of the CD4+ and CD8+ cells, isolated by positive magnetic bead selection, was checked by flow cytometry. Sequenced by immunoSEQ multiplex PCR; TCRdb stores in-frame clones only, minus some. The sample has 25,000 to 30,000 clones; 82% are singletons. Only a few counts were recorded for this clone. Its antigen remains unknown. What was sequenced was CD8+ T cells sorted from blood. The rearrangement links TRBV15 to TRBJ2-7; 11 bases line up with TRBD2. The source of this sequence is a man between 50 and 59 years old in good health. The CDR3 DNA is TGTGCCACCAGAACCACTAGCGGGAGAGGCTACGAGCAGTACTTC. Residues: CATRTTSGRGYEQYF.